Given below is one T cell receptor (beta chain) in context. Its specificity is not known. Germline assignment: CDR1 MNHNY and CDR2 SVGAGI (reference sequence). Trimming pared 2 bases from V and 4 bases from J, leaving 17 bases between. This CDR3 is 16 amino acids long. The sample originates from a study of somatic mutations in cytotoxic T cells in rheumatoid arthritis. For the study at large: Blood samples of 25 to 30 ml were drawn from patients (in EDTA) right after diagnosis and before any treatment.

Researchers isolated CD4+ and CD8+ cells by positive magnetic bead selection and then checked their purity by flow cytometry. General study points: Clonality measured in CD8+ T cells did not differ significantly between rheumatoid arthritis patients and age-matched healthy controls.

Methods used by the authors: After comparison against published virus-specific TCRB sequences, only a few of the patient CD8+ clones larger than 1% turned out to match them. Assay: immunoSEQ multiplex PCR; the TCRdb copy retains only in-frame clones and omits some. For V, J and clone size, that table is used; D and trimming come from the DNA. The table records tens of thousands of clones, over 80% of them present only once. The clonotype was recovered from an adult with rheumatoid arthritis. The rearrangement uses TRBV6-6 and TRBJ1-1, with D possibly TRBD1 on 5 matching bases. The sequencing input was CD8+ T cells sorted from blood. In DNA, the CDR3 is TGTGCCAGCAGTTACCCAAGGGGAGAAGGTCCCACTGAAGCTTTCTTT. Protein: CASSYPRGEGPTEAFF.